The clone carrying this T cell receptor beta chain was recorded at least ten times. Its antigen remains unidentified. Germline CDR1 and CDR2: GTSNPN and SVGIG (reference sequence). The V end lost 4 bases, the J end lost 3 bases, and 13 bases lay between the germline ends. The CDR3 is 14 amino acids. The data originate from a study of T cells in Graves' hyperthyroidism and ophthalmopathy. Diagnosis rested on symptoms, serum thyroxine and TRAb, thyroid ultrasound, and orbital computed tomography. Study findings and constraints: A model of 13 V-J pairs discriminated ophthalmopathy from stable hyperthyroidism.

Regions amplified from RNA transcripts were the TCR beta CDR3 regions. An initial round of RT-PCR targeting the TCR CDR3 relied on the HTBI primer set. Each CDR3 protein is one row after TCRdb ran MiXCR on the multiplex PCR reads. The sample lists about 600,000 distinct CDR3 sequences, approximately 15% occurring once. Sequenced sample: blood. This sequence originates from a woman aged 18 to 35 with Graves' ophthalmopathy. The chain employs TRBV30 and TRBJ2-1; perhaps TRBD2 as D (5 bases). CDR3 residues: CAWNFASRYNEQFF. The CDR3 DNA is TGTGCCTGGAATTTTGCTAGCCGCTACAATGAGCAGTTCTTC.